This T cell receptor (beta chain) comes out of a study of cytomegalovirus exposure and HLA in healthy donors. A remark on this clone: Its antigen remains unknown.

Study-wide points: Listed as cytomegalovirus-associated were about 160 TCR beta chains. The number of N-insertions in an Asian-associated ancestry cluster was reportedly below the approximately 700-donor mean in a later analysis.

Trimming removed 2 bases at V and 3 bases at J, with 14 bases between. Germline V gives CDR1 MNHEY, CDR2 SMNVEV (reference sequence). The CDR3 extends over 17 amino acids. With 60 Vbeta and 13 Jbeta primers, the PCR was carried out. The assay was immunoSEQ multiplex PCR, and TCRdb's table has in-frame clones only and misses some. The repertoire holds 150,000 or so clones, with under 75% as singletons. The sequencing input was PBMCs. The chain combines TRBV27 with TRBJ1-6, with D possibly TRBD1 on 5 matching bases. This clonotype was obtained from a man aged 35 to 55 in good health and CMV-seropositive. The CDR3 DNA is TGTGCCAGCAGTTTAAGCTGGGGCCTTAGCTATAATTCACCCCTCCACTTT. Amino acid sequence: CASSLSWGLSYNSPLHF.